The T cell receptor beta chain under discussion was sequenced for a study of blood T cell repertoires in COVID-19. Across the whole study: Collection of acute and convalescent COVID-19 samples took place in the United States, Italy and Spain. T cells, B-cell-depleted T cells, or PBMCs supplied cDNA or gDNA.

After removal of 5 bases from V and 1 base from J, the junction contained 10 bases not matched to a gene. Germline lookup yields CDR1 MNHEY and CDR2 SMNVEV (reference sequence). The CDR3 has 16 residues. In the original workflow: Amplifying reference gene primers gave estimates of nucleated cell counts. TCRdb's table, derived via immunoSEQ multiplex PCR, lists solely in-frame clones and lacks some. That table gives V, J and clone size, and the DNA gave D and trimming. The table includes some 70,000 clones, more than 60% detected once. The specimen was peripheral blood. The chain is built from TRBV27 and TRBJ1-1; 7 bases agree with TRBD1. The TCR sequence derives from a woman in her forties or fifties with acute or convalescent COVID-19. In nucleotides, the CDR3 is TGTGCCAGCAGTACTACACAACAGGGGCGGAACACTGAAGCTTTCTTT. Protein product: CASSTTQQGRNTEAFF.